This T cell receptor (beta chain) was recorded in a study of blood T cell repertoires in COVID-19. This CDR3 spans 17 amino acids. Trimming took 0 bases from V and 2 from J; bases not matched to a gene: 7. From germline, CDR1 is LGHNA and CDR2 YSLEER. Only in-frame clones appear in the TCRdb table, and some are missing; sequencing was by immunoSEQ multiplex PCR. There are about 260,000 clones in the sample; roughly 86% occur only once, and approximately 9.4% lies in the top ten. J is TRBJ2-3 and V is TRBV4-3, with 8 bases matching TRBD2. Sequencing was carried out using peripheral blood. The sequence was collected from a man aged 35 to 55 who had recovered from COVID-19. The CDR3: CASSQDGGGRLTDTQYF. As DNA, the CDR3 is TGCGCCAGCAGCCAAGATGGCGGGGGGCGACTCACAGATACGCAGTATTTT.